Listed below are T cell receptor beta chains from one sample, sequenced in a study of identical twins. TCRdb reprocessed the 5' RACE reads via MiXCR and lists one record per CDR3 protein. Here the sample spans about 1.7 million distinct CDR3 sequences, about 32% being singletons. Material for sequencing was cord blood. All receptors derive from a newborn girl in good health. Both conserved end residues are part of each CDR3. A D gene is named only where the DNA matches it firmly. The size entry is marked missing in some rows and otherwise reads once, few, many or a size class.

v_call	j_call	d_call	clone_size	cdr3_nt	cdr3_aa
TRBV29-1	TRBJ2-3	TRBD2	many	TGCAGCGCCGGTAGCGGGAGTCGCACAGATACGCAGTATTTT	CSAGSGSRTDTQYF
TRBV3-1	TRBJ2-1	-	few	TGTGCCAGCAGCCAGGGCCAAAGCCTTTACAATGAGCAGTTCTTC	CASSQGQSLYNEQFF
TRBV2	TRBJ1-2	-	few	TGTGCCAGCAGTGAAAATACCTATGGCTACACCTTC	CASSENTYGYTF
TRBV12-3/TRBV12-4	TRBJ1-3	-	-	TGTGCCAGCAGTTTAGCATCGGGTCTGGACACCATATATTTT	CASSLASGLDTIYF
TRBV29-1	TRBJ2-1	-	once	TGCAGCGTTGAAGATACTGCGGGGATACATGAGCAGTTCTTC	CSVEDTAGIHEQFF
TRBV10-3	TRBJ1-2	-	-	TGTGCCATCGACGGGGATTCGGGGTTAGGGGGCTACACCTTC	CAIDGDSGLGGYTF
TRBV19	TRBJ1-5	-	-	TGTGCCAGTAAGAGGCAGGGGTCCAATCAGCCCCAGCATTTT	CASKRQGSNQPQHF
TRBV6-1	TRBJ1-4	-	-	TGTGCCAGCCGGCTTGGGGGGGGATGGGATGAAAAACTGTTTTTT	CASRLGGGWDEKLFF
TRBV20-1	TRBJ2-1	TRBD2	-	TGCAGTGCTAGACTAGCGGGGGGGGCCTACAATGAGCAGTTCTTC	CSARLAGGAYNEQFF
TRBV6-6	TRBJ2-1	TRBD2	-	TGTGCCATCGGGACTAGCGTTAGTGAGCAGTTCTTC	CAIGTSVSEQFF
TRBV6-6	TRBJ1-4	-	-	TGTGCCAGCAGCTTACTCGACATAACTAATGAAAAACTGTTTTTT	CASSLLDITNEKLFF
TRBV6-5	TRBJ1-4	TRBD1	-	TGTGCCAGCAGCCTATCCGGGACAGCATTAGATGAAAAACTGTTTTTT	CASSLSGTALDEKLFF
TRBV10-3	TRBJ2-7	TRBD2	-	TGTGCCATCAGTGCAACGGGGGGGCCCTACGAGCAGTACTTC	CAISATGGPYEQYF
TRBV20-1	TRBJ2-7	-	-	TGCAGTGCTAGTTCGGGCGGCGCATCGTCCTACGAGCAGTACTTC	CSASSGGASSYEQYF
TRBV12-3/TRBV12-4	TRBJ2-2	-	few	TGTGCCAGCAGCCGACGGACGGTTTGGAACACCGGGGAGCTGTTTTTT	CASSRRTVWNTGELFF
TRBV19	TRBJ2-4	-	-	TGTGCCAGTAGTACAGGGGTCGTCAAAAACATTCAGTACTTC	CASSTGVVKNIQYF
TRBV5-1	TRBJ2-5	-	-	TGCGCCAGTCAGAAACCAGCGGCACAAGAGACCCAGTACTTC	CASQKPAAQETQYF
TRBV24-1	TRBJ2-7	-	-	TGTGCCACCGGGGTAAGGGTAGCGCTATTCTACGAGCAGTACTTC	CATGVRVALFYEQYF
TRBV20-1	TRBJ1-2	TRBD1	-	TGCAGTGCTAGAGATGGGGGACAGCCTGGGCGGGGCTACACCTTC	CSARDGGQPGRGYTF
TRBV12-3/TRBV12-4	TRBJ2-5	-	-	TGTGCCAGCAGTCAGCGGGACAGTCTGGGGGAGCAGTACTTC	CASSQRDSLGEQYF
TRBV5-1	TRBJ2-3	-	-	TGCGCCAGCAGCTCGACTGTTGGGACGAGCACAGATACGCAGTATTTT	CASSSTVGTSTDTQYF
TRBV9	TRBJ2-3	-	many	TGTGCCAGCAGCCCCACCCCCGGGACTCTCAGGGATACGCAGTATTTT	CASSPTPGTLRDTQYF
TRBV24-1	TRBJ1-5	-	-	TGTGCCACCAGTGATTGGGACGTCAATCAGCCCCAGCATTTT	CATSDWDVNQPQHF
TRBV13	TRBJ2-1	-	few	TGTGCCAGCAGCTTATATCCCCGCGGGGGCCAATACAATGAGCAGTTCTTC	CASSLYPRGGQYNEQFF
TRBV4-2	TRBJ2-4	TRBD1	few	TGTGCCAGCAGCCGGGACAGTGGTTCCATTCAGTACTTC	CASSRDSGSIQYF
TRBV11-2	TRBJ1-2	-	few	TGTGCCAGCAGCCTCCGGGACACGGGGCGCAATGGTGCTGGCTACACCTTC	CASSLRDTGRNGAGYTF
TRBV27	TRBJ2-7	-	-	TGTGCCAGCAGTACGGGGGGCCCCTACGAGCAGTACTTC	CASSTGGPYEQYF
TRBV10-3	TRBJ2-3	TRBD2	few	TGTGCCATCCTCCCTAGCGGGGGCACAGATACGCAGTATTTT	CAILPSGGTDTQYF
TRBV2	TRBJ2-1	TRBD2	-	TGTGCCAGCAACCTTATGCCGGGAGGGCCTGAAAATGAGCAGTTCTTC	CASNLMPGGPENEQFF